The entry below gives a single TCR beta chain sequence along with its context. TCRdb's copy holds only in-frame clones and misses some; the assay was immunoSEQ multiplex PCR. The sample lists over 65,000 clones, 75% to 95% occurring once. The data belong to a study of blood T cell repertoires in COVID-19. CDR3 length: 13 residues. V lost 6 bases and J lost 4, with 12 bases in between. This sequence was found in a woman older than 75 with acute or convalescent COVID-19. Input material: peripheral blood. The chain has TRBV12-3 or TRBV12-4 and TRBJ1-2; no clear D. CDR3 sequence (DNA): TGTGCCAGCAGAGAACAGCAGATCTATGGCTACACCTTC. Its translation is CASREQQIYGYTF.